Listed here are 8 T cell receptor beta chains from one sample, sequenced in a study of T cells in Graves' hyperthyroidism and ophthalmopathy. RNA transcripts provided the source from which TCR beta CDR3 regions were amplified. TCR CDR3 regions were first amplified by RT-PCR with HTBI primers. Each CDR3 protein is one row after TCRdb ran MiXCR on the multiplex PCR reads. In the table there are around 700,000 distinct CDR3 sequences, about 17% of which are singletons. The sequenced material came from blood. The origin of the receptors is a woman in her 50s with Graves' hyperthyroidism that later progressed to Graves' ophthalmopathy.

This clonotype was recorded a few times. This chain connects TRBV12-3 or TRBV12-4 to TRBJ2-6, with 9 bases fitting TRBD1. After removal of 1 base from V and 4 bases from J, the junction contained 14 bases not matched to a gene. The CDR3 extends over 20 amino acids. This CDR3 reads CASSLDRGRIGGWGANVLTF. In DNA, the CDR3 is TGTGCCAGCAGTTTAGACAGGGGGCGTATCGGGGGCTGGGGGGCCAACGTCCTGACTTTC.

This clonotype was detected ten times or more. This chain uses TRBV12-3 or TRBV12-4 with TRBJ1-3; unclear D gene. V lost 7 bases and J lost 8, with 24 bases in between. CDR3 size: 16 residues. The DNA for the CDR3 is TGTGCCAGCACCCTCGCCCCCCGCGGGATCCGGGACACCATATATTTT. Protein product: CASTLAPRGIRDTIYF.

This clonotype was detected many times. The chain links TRBV11-2 to TRBJ2-7; 12 positions match TRBD2. Trimming cost V 6 bases and J 2 bases; bases outside gene matches: 5. Per the germline V gene, CDR1 is SGHAT and CDR2 is FQNNGV. The CDR3 loop spans 15 amino acids. CDR3 residues: CASSPTSGGTYEQYF. CDR3 nucleotide sequence: TGTGCCAGCAGTCCAACTAGCGGGGGGACCTACGAGCAGTACTTC.

A few counts support this clonotype. The rearrangement links TRBV10-3 to TRBJ2-5; 11 nucleotides agree with TRBD2. V was clipped by 0 bases and J by 3 bases; unmatched bases: 3. This CDR3 region has 16 residues. CDR1 and CDR2 (germline): ENHRY, SYGVKD. CDR3 sequence: CAISESSSGGKETQYF. The DNA of the CDR3 is TGTGCCATCAGTGAGTCGTCTAGCGGGGGGAAAGAGACCCAGTACTTC.

There are many counts of this clonotype. The junction differs from germline at one of its ends, possibly a read error. The chain carries TRBV12-3 or TRBV12-4 and TRBJ1-1; D unresolved. The CDR3 is made up of 13 amino acids. Here the CDR3 DNA reads TGCGCCAGCAGCCTGAACAGTAACACTGAAGCTTTCTTT. It translates to CASSLNSNTEAFF.

This clonotype has ten or more counts. The chain uses TRBV2 and TRBJ1-6, with 7 bases lining up with TRBD1. The CDR3 consists of 17 residues. Germline CDR1 reads SNHLY; CDR2 reads FYNNEI. Trimming removed 2 bases from V and 0 bases from J; junction bases left unmatched: 4. The CDR3: CASSERGPSSYNSPLHF. The CDR3, as DNA: TGTGCCAGCAGTGAAAGGGGGCCGAGCTCCTATAATTCACCCCTCCACTTT.

There are a few counts of this clonotype. The chain joins TRBV7-6 to TRBJ2-2, with TRBD2 as a possible D gene (6 bases). The CDR3 is 15 amino acids. CDR1 is SGHVS, CDR2 FNYEAQ, per germline. With 3 bases removed from V and 4 bases from J, the gap between germline ends came to 12 bases. DNA of the CDR3: TGTGCCAGCAGCTTGTATGGAGGGGCCACCGGGGAGCTGTTTTTT. Amino acid sequence: CASSLYGGATGELFF.

The CDR3 spells CASRPEGAWGYTF. DNA for the CDR3: TGTGCCAGCAGGCCGGAGGGGGCTTGGGGCTACACCTTC. The chain combines TRBV6-1 with TRBJ1-2, with TRBD1 matching over 7 bases. The CDR3 consists of 13 residues. The V gene end was trimmed by 6 bases and the J gene end by 8 bases; junction bases not matched to a gene: 9. Per germline, CDR1 MNHNS and CDR2 SASEGT.